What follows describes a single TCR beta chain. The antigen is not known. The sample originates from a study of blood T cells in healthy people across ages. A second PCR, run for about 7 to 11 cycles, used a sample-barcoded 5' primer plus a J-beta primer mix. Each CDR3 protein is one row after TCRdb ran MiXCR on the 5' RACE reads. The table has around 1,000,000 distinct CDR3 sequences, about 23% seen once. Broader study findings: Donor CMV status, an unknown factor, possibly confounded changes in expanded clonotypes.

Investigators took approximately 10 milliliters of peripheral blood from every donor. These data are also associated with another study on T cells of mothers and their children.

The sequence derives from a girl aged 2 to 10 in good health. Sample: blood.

CDR3 in amino acids: CASSQTSQGQPQHF. The CDR3 DNA reads as TGCGCCAGCAGCCAGACCTCACAGGGTCAGCCCCAGCATTTT. The chain carries TRBV4-1 and TRBJ1-5; possible D gene TRBD1, 6 bases. The CDR3 is made up of 14 amino acids. With 3 bases removed from V and 6 bases from J, the gap between germline ends came to 12 bases. Germline CDR1 reads MGHRA; CDR2 reads YSYEKL.